A few counts support the clone carrying this T cell receptor (beta chain). Its target is not known. This CDR3 has 16 amino acids. Germline V gene lookup returns CDR1 SEHNR and CDR2 FQNEAQ (reference sequence). Trimming pared 2 bases from V and 0 bases from J, leaving 12 bases between. The data originate from a study of T-cell memory formation after mild COVID-19. As for the study in general: Largely, the TCR clusters proved donor specific.

Researchers used 5'RACE with constant-segment primers to make TCR alpha and TCR beta cDNA libraries that carry sample barcodes and UMIs. TCRdb fed the 5' RACE reads into MiXCR, producing one record per CDR3 protein. The sample has 530,000 or so distinct CDR3 sequences, roughly 17% seen once. Study-level points and caveats: Some responding clones appeared in pre-infection memory, suggesting cross-reactive memory joined.

The specimen was PBMCs or a T cell subset sorted from them (not recorded which). This rearrangement joins TRBV7-9 to TRBJ2-3; D possibly uses TRBD1 or TRBD2 (5 bases each). The clonotype was recovered from an adult woman who had mild COVID-19 (a few samples of this study predate the infection). Cell type and time point are not known. The CDR3 nucleotides read TGTGCCAGCAGCTTATTAGCGACAGCTAGCACAGATACGCAGTATTTT. It encodes CASSLLATASTDTQYF.